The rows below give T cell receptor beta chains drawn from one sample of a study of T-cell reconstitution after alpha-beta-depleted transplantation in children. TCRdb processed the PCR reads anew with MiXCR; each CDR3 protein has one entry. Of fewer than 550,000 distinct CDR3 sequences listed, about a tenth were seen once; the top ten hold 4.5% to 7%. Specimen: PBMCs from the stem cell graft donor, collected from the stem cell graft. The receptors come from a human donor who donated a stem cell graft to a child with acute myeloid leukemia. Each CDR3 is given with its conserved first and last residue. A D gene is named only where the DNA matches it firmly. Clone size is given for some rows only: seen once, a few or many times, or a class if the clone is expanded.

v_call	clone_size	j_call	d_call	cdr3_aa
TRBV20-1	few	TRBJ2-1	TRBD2	CSASLAGGSYNEQFF
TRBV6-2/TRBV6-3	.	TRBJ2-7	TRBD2	CASSSQREGLYTEQYF
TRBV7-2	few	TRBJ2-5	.	CASSLALSKPGETQYF
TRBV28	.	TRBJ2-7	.	CASRGTRSYEQYF
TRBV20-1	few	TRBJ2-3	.	CSARDFSGGTPTDTQYF
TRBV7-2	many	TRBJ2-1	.	CASSLQRDNEQFF
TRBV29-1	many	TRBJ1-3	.	CSVEVWASGNTIYF
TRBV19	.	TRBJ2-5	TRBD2	CASSIGLAVQETQYF
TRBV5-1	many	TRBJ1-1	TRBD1	CASSSLQGEEAFF
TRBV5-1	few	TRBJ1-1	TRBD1	CASSYSDRVFSATEAFF
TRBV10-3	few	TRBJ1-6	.	CAISEGYSNSPLHF
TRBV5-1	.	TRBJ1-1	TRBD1	CASSRTGGMWAFF
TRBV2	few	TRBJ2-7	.	CASSEVSYEQYF
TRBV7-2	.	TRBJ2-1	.	CASSFVPLDEQFF
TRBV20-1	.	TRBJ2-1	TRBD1	CSGSQGAYGEQFF
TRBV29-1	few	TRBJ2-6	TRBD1	CSVTGTGSSGANVLTF
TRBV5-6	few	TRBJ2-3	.	CASSFPGLARPVTDTQYF
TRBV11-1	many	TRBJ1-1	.	CASSLGSFHTEAFF
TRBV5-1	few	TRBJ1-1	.	CASSLVRGGSTEAFF
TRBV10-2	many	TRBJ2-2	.	CASEVGTPPGRLFF
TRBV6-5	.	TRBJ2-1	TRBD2	CASRLAGDFHNEQFF
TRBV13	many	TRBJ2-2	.	CASSFIPDLELFF
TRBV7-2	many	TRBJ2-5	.	CASSLDLVSTLAQYF
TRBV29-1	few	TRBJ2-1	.	CSVLQGRRGNEQFF
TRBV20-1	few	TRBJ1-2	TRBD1	CSARGGTVYGYTF
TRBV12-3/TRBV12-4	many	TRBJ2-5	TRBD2	CASSFGRTSGQETQYF
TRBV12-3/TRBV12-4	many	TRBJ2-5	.	CASSLVSASQETQYF